The 23 T cell receptor beta chains below come from one sample, sequenced in a study of shared clonotypes between healthy human individuals. Assay used: immunoSEQ multiplex PCR; TCRdb lists only in-frame clones, some missing. The table records around 2.5 million clones, over 85% of them present only once. Material: naive CD4+ T cells from PBMCs. The subset was: CD45RA+ positively selected. The receptors originated from a man aged 18 to 30 in good health. Some clones in this sample may be carry-over from other donors' samples.

V gene TRBV7-6 combines with J gene TRBJ2-5, with 8 positions matching TRBD2. In germline, CDR1 is SGHVS, CDR2 FNYEAQ. This CDR3 is 13 amino acids long. The J segment lost 2 bases and the V segment lost 5 bases, leaving 1 base of the junction unmatched. CDR3 loop: CASSRLAQETQYF. DNA of the CDR3: TGTGCCAGCAGCCGACTAGCGCAAGAGACCCAGTACTTC.

The V gene is TRBV9, the J gene TRBJ2-1, with a weak D call TRBD2 (6 bases). V was cut by 3 bases and J by 2 bases, with 21 bases left in between. Germline CDR1 SGDLS, CDR2 YYNGEE. This CDR3 has 18 residues. CDR3 amino acids: CASSAGDSAGRTYNEQFF. The CDR3 coding sequence is TGTGCCAGCAGCGCGGGAGATAGCGCAGGTCGGACCTACAATGAGCAGTTCTTC.

This CDR3 is CASSQGIRSYEQYF. As DNA, the CDR3 is TGTGCCAGCAGCCAGGGTATCCGCTCCTACGAGCAGTACTTC. The rearrangement uses TRBV7-8 and TRBJ2-5; tentatively, D is TRBD1 (5 bases). TRBJ2-7 matches the DNA end more closely, so the J call is doubtful. The CDR3 has 14 residues. In germline, CDR1 is SGHVS, CDR2 FQNEAQ.

The gene calls are TRBV30 and TRBJ1-2; TRBD1 might be the D (5 bases). Germline V gene lookup returns CDR1 GTSNPN and CDR2 SVGIG (reference sequence). The V and J ends lost 7 bases and 4 bases respectively, with 25 bases between them. The CDR3 is 16 amino acids. CDR3 sequence: CASSVSGGVGSYGYTF. CDR3 coding DNA: TGTGCCTCGTCTGTTTCGGGAGGGGTCGGGAGCTATGGCTACACCTTC.

The chain employs TRBV21-1 and TRBJ2-3; the table calls TRBD2, which could not be checked here. TRBV21-1 is recorded as a pseudogene. The CDR3 is 16 amino acids. CDR3 DNA: TGTGCCAGCAGCAAAGGGGGAGATGGGTCCACAGATACGCAGTATTTT. Translation gives CASSKGGDGSTDTQYF.

In regard to this clone: Within the sample, other DNA sequences also encode this same CDR3. The chain carries TRBV7-2 and TRBJ1-1, with D tentatively TRBD1 (5 bases). The germline V gene has CDR1 SGHTA and CDR2 FQGNSA. The germline V and J ends were trimmed by 2 bases and 5 bases, with 9 bases remaining between them. The CDR3 extends over 13 amino acids. DNA for the CDR3: TGTGCCAGCAGCTTAAGGGGAGGGACTGAAGCTTTCTTT. Residues: CASSLRGGTEAFF.

The chain uses TRBV28 and TRBJ2-3; D is possibly TRBD1 (6 bases). This CDR3 has 13 amino acids. Trimming removed 8 bases at V and 0 bases at J, with 9 bases between. Per the germline V gene, CDR1 is MDHEN and CDR2 is SYDVKM. DNA for the CDR3: TGTGCCAGCTACAGGGCTAGCACAGATACGCAGTATTTT. This codes for CASYRASTDTQYF.

This clone was counted a single time. This rearrangement joins TRBV9 to TRBJ1-4, with D perhaps TRBD1 (5 bases). CDR1 SGDLS and CDR2 YYNGEE come from the germline V gene. The V and J ends lost 4 bases and 7 bases respectively, with 14 bases between them. This CDR3 is 14 amino acids long. In DNA, the CDR3 is TGTGCCAGCAGCCCCGGGGCGTTGGCTGAAAAACTGTTTTTT. Translated: CASSPGALAEKLFF.

The chain combines TRBV2 with TRBJ2-2, with D possibly being TRBD1 (5 bases). The CDR3 extends over 13 amino acids. Germline assignment: CDR1 SNHLY and CDR2 FYNNEI. V was pared by 6 bases and J by 4 bases, with 9 bases between. The CDR3 region is CASRRGGTGELFF. The CDR3, as DNA: TGTGCCAGCAGAAGGGGCGGCACCGGGGAGCTGTTTTTT.

The chain is built from TRBV5-1 and TRBJ2-7, with a possible D match to TRBD1 (6 bases). The CDR3 runs to 15 residues. Looked up from germline, CDR1 is SGHRS and CDR2 is YFSETQ. The V end was cut by 4 bases, the J end by 4 bases, with 18 bases between. This chain's CDR3 is CASSDTGTSPYEQYF. The CDR3, as DNA: TGCGCCAGCAGCGATACCGGGACAAGCCCTTACGAGCAGTACTTC.

The chain couples TRBV27 to TRBJ2-6; D is unresolved. V was trimmed by 6 bases and J by 4 bases, leaving 7 bases between them. There are 13 residues in the CDR3. CDR1 is MNHEY, CDR2 SMNVEV, per germline (reference sequence). This CDR3 is CASRVAGANVLTF. The CDR3 region has the DNA TGTGCCAGCAGGGTGGCGGGGGCCAACGTCCTGACTTTC.

J is TRBJ2-7 and V is TRBV28; TRBD1 aligns across 11 bases. V dropped 10 bases and J dropped 6; count of bases not matched to a gene: 8. Germline CDR1 reads MDHEN; CDR2 reads SYDVKM. The length of the CDR3 is 13 residues. CDR3 sequence reads: CAIQTGTGGEQYF. As DNA, the CDR3 is TGTGCCATTCAAACCGGGACAGGGGGCGAGCAGTACTTC.

This clone came up a few times. The sample carries other DNA sequences with the same CDR3. The chain has TRBV5-1 and TRBJ1-5; 8 nucleotides agree with TRBD1. Looked up from germline, CDR1 is SGHRS and CDR2 is YFSETQ. Unmatched junction bases numbered 2, after V lost 4 bases and J lost 2 bases. There are 14 residues in the CDR3. CDR3 sequence (DNA): TGCGCCAGCAGCCCGGGACAGGGCAATCAGCCCCAGCATTTT. It encodes CASSPGQGNQPQHF. The whole variable domain, remainder taken from reference TRBV5-1 and TRBJ1-5, is KAGVTQTPRYLIKTRGQQVTLSCSPISGHRSVSWYQQTPGQGLQFLFEYFSETQRNKGNFPGRFSGRQFSNSRSEMNVSTLELGDSALYLCASSPGQGNQPQHFGDGTRLSIL.

The V gene is TRBV28, the J gene TRBJ2-3; no clear D gene. The CDR3 has 16 amino acids. V was shortened by 7 bases and J by 3 bases, with 20 bases between the two germline ends. Germline V CDR1 and CDR2: MDHEN, SYDVKM. This chain's CDR3 is CASTRSRPLETDTQYF. The CDR3 region has the DNA TGTGCCAGCACCCGGTCCCGACCCCTTGAAACAGATACGCAGTATTTT.

This chain links TRBV7-2 with TRBJ2-1; D perhaps matches TRBD2 (5 bases). Trimming shortened V by 5 bases and J by 3 bases, and 20 bases separated the two germline ends. The CDR3 runs 17 residues. Germline V gives CDR1 SGHTA, CDR2 FQGNSA. The CDR3 region has the DNA TGTGCCAGCAGCAAAAACGGCGGGCCGACCCACTACAATGAGCAGTTCTTC. Its translation is CASSKNGGPTHYNEQFF.

About this clone: Other DNA sequences from this sample encode an identical CDR3 as well. This chain uses TRBV4-1 with TRBJ2-5; 14 bases fit TRBD2. This CDR3 has 15 amino acids. V trimming: 1 base; J trimming: 7 bases; junction bases outside the gene matches: 2. Germline V lookup: CDR1 MGHRA, CDR2 YSYEKL. This chain's CDR3 is CASSQGLAGGGTQYF. CDR3 sequence (DNA): TGCGCCAGCAGCCAAGGACTAGCGGGAGGGGGGACCCAGTACTTC.

Written as DNA, the CDR3 is TGTGCCAGCAACCAGGCGACAACTAATGAAAAACTGTTTTTT. It yields the protein CASNQATTNEKLFF. The chain uses TRBV14 and TRBJ1-4; the D is unclear. Per germline, CDR1 SGHDN and CDR2 FVKESK. V was cut by 7 bases and J by 0 bases, with 9 bases left in between. The CDR3 spans 14 residues.

The chain carries TRBV28 and TRBJ1-2; D possibly corresponds to TRBD1 (5 bases). This CDR3 comprises 14 residues. CDR1 is MDHEN, CDR2 SYDVKM, per germline. V was shortened by 4 bases and J by 8 bases, with 17 bases between the two germline ends. The DNA of the CDR3 is TGTGCCAGCAGTTCTCAGGGCAGGGAGGAGGGCTACACCTTC. Residues: CASSSQGREEGYTF.

This clone was observed once. The chain carries TRBV27 and TRBJ2-7; TRBD1 matches at 10 bases. V was pared by 5 bases and J by 5 bases, with 9 bases of the junction left unmatched. This CDR3 region has 15 residues. Per the germline V gene, CDR1 is MNHEY and CDR2 is SMNVEV (reference sequence). This CDR3 reads CASSPPDRGFHEQYF. CDR3 sequence (DNA): TGTGCCAGCAGTCCCCCGGACAGGGGGTTTCACGAGCAGTACTTC.

This chain uses TRBV5-8 with TRBJ1-3; D is uncertain. V lost 4 bases to trimming and J lost 0 bases, with 14 bases between them. In germline, CDR1 is SGHTS, CDR2 YDEGEE. The CDR3 loop spans 16 amino acids. The DNA for the CDR3 is TGTGCCAGCAGCCCCGGGTGGCTGAGCTCTGGAAACACCATATATTTT. Translating gives CASSPGWLSSGNTIYF.

The V gene is TRBV6-6, the J gene TRBJ2-5, with TRBD2 identical over 12 bases. This CDR3 spans 15 amino acids. In germline, CDR1 is MNHNY, CDR2 SVGAGI (reference sequence). The trim removed 5 bases at V and 4 bases at J, leaving 5 bases unmatched. The CDR3, as DNA: TGTGCCAGCAGTCCGACTAGCGGGGGAGGAGAGACCCAGTACTTC. This gives the protein CASSPTSGGGETQYF.

The chain uses TRBV4-3 and TRBJ1-4; the D gene is possibly TRBD1 (5 bases). Per germline, CDR1 LGHNA and CDR2 YSLEER. V lost 0 bases and J lost 8, with 22 bases in between. This CDR3 contains 18 residues. CDR3 in amino acids: CASSQDHQGAGWREKLFF. The DNA for the CDR3 is TGCGCCAGCAGCCAAGACCATCAGGGCGCAGGGTGGAGGGAAAAACTGTTTTTT.

To note about this clone: Other DNA sequences in the same sample also yield this CDR3. This chain joins TRBV27 and TRBJ2-2; no clear D. The CDR3 spans 11 residues. CDR1 MNHEY and CDR2 SMNVEV come from the germline V gene (reference sequence). Trimming removed 3 bases from V and 7 bases from J, with 3 bases in between. This CDR3 reads CASSFFGELFF. The CDR3 nucleotides read TGTGCCAGCAGTTTCTTCGGGGAGCTGTTTTTT.